The 23 T cell receptor beta chains below all came from one sample that was sequenced in a study of shared clonotypes between healthy human individuals (TCRdb year 2020). Preparation of the library involved the immunoSEQ multiplex PCR assay. Sourced from immuneACCESS, this table was stored by TCRdb with only in-frame sequences that have V and J called. A share of the clones is absent; for the studies checked, an unresolved V gene accounts for under half, and the remainder has no known explanation. The sample records approximately 2.1 million clones, over 85% of which are singletons. 0.39% of the sample lies in the top ten. Source material: naive CD4+ T cells from PBMCs. Per the publication, the cell subset or site label means: CD45RA+ positively selected. All receptors come from a man aged 18 to 35 in good health. Some clones in this sample may be carry-over from other donors' samples.

The chain couples TRBV30 to TRBJ1-1, with D tentatively TRBD1 (6 bases). The V and J ends lost 5 bases and 4 bases respectively, with 17 bases between them. The germline CDR1 and CDR2 sequences are GTSNPN and SVGIG (reference sequence). This CDR3 spans 14 amino acids. The DNA of the CDR3 is TGTGCCTGGCAGCTAGGGGGATTGGGCACTGAAGCTTTCTTT. Translated, it gives CAWQLGGLGTEAFF.

The chain couples TRBV5-6 to TRBJ2-7, with TRBD2 matching over 8 bases. V was clipped by 2 bases and J by 4 bases; unmatched bases: 8. Germline V gene sequence: CDR1 SGHDT, CDR2 YYEEEE. The CDR3 runs 15 residues. CDR3 residues: CASSFRAGVRYEQYF. The CDR3, as DNA: TGTGCCAGCAGCTTTAGAGCGGGAGTTCGGTACGAGCAGTACTTC. Drawing the rest from reference TRBV5-6 and TRBJ2-7, the complete variable domain is DAGVTQSPTHLIKTRGQQVTLRCSPKSGHDTVSWYQQALGQGPQFIFQYYEEEERQRGNFPDRFSGHQFPNYSSELNVNALLLGDSALYLCASSFRAGVRYEQYFGPGTRLTVT.

The rearrangement joins TRBV29-1 to TRBJ2-1; tentative D call: TRBD2 (6 bases). The germline CDR1 and CDR2 sequences are SQVTM and ANQGSEA. There are 14 residues in the CDR3. Deletions cut 7 bases from V and 5 bases from J, with 18 bases between. CDR3 in amino acids: CSAAGLLKDNEQFF. The CDR3 bases are TGCAGCGCCGCGGGACTCCTTAAAGACAATGAGCAGTTCTTC.

V is TRBV2 and J is TRBJ2-3; a weak D match, TRBD2 (6 bases). V lost 6 bases to trimming and J lost 9 bases, with 16 bases between them. The CDR3 covers 13 residues. CDR1 and CDR2 from the germline V gene are SNHLY and FYNNEI. CDR3 amino acids: CASRMGGTFTQYF. The CDR3 DNA reads TGTGCCAGCAGGATGGGCGGGACCTTCACGCAGTATTTT.

On this clone: The same CDR3 can be traced to other DNA sequences in this sample. The genes are TRBV18 and TRBJ2-5; 9 bases are shared with TRBD1. V gave up 3 bases and J gave up 4 bases; unmatched junction bases: 6. This CDR3 region has 15 residues. Germline CDR1 and CDR2: KGHSH and LQKENI. CDR3 residues: CASSPPGQGGETQYF. The CDR3 bases are TGTGCCAGCTCACCGCCGGGACAGGGAGGAGAGACCCAGTACTTC.

The chain couples TRBV4-1 to TRBJ2-1, with 8 bases fitting TRBD1. V lost 2 bases to trimming and J lost 8 bases; unmatched junction nucleotides: 11. CDR3 size: 16 residues. Germline V gene data show CDR1 as MGHRA and CDR2 as YSYEKL. In DNA, the CDR3 is TGCGCCAGCAGCCAAAGACAGGGGCCTCCCGACCATGAGCAGTTCTTC. Residues: CASSQRQGPPDHEQFF.

The CDR3 reads CAIWDTSYEQYF. CDR3 nucleotide sequence: TGTGCCATCTGGGACACCTCCTACGAGCAGTACTTC. V and J are TRBV10-3 and TRBJ2-7; the D gene is possibly TRBD1 (6 bases). This CDR3 region has 12 residues. The V end was cut by 8 bases, the J end by 0 bases, with 8 bases between. Looked up from germline, CDR1 is ENHRY and CDR2 is SYGVKD.

The chain employs TRBV28 and TRBJ2-7; weak D call: TRBD2 (6 bases). This CDR3 comprises 14 residues. The V and J ends lost 9 bases and 4 bases respectively, with 19 bases between them. Germline CDR1 reads MDHEN; CDR2 reads SYDVKM. The DNA for the CDR3 is TGTGCCAGTGAGCATGGGACTCGGGTATACGAGCAGTACTTC. This encodes CASEHGTRVYEQYF.

The chain couples TRBV6-6 to TRBJ2-3; no reliable D call. Trimming stripped 0 bases from V and 8 bases from J, with 3 bases between. The CDR3 runs 11 residues. CDR1 and CDR2 (germline): MNHNY, SVGAGI (reference sequence). The CDR3 nucleotides read TGTGCCAGCAGTTACTCGGGTACGCAGTATTTT. This translates into CASSYSGTQYF.

The chain combines TRBV28 with TRBJ2-3; 7 bases agree with TRBD1. This CDR3 is 14 amino acids long. With 6 bases clipped from V and 0 bases from J, the junction kept 3 bases outside the gene matches. Germline CDR1 and CDR2: MDHEN and SYDVKM. The CDR3 region is CASRQGWSTDTQYF. CDR3 DNA: TGTGCCAGCAGACAGGGGTGGAGCACAGATACGCAGTATTTT.

The chain recombines TRBV6-5 with TRBJ1-5; no clear D gene. The V gene's germline CDR1 is MNHEY and CDR2 SVGAGI. This CDR3 contains 14 residues. Between the trimmed V and J ends, which lost 6 bases and 9 bases, there was a span of 18 bases. CDR3 coding DNA: TGTGCCAGCAGCCCGGGCCTTTGGGGAGGGCCCCAGCATTTT. Encoded protein: CASSPGLWGGPQHF.

The chain links TRBV28 to TRBJ1-5; D is ambiguous. The V end lost 6 bases, the J end lost 7 bases, and 10 bases lay between the germline ends. CDR1 is MDHEN and CDR2 is SYDVKM in the germline V gene. There are 12 residues in the CDR3. DNA for the CDR3: TGTGCCAGCAGCCGGTCCCCACAGCCCCAGCATTTT. It is translated as CASSRSPQPQHF.

CDR3 residues: CASSEKIGTAYGNQPQHF. The CDR3 DNA sequence: TGTGCCAGCAGTGAAAAAATAGGGACAGCCTATGGCAATCAGCCCCAGCATTTT. V and J are TRBV28 and TRBJ1-5; the match to TRBD1 covers 7 bases. This CDR3 region has 18 residues. J was trimmed by 2 bases and V by 5 bases; bases with no gene match: 15. Germline assignment: CDR1 MDHEN and CDR2 SYDVKM.

The J gene is TRBJ2-5, the V gene TRBV30; D not certain. The CDR3 sequence is 12 residues long. V shed 8 bases and J shed 2 bases, with 12 bases lying between them. Per germline, CDR1 GTSNPN and CDR2 SVGIG (reference sequence). CDR3 sequence: CAIGGRQETQYF. DNA for the CDR3: TGTGCCATCGGCGGCCGACAAGAGACCCAGTACTTC.

The chain has TRBV7-8 and TRBJ2-7; 10 nucleotides line up with TRBD1. After removal of 1 base from V and 5 bases from J, the junction contained 14 bases not matched to a gene. This CDR3 region has 18 residues. Germline loops: CDR1 SGHVS, CDR2 FQNEAQ. CDR3 residues: CASSLGSQRTGGFNEQYF. CDR3 nucleotide sequence: TGTGCCAGCAGCTTAGGTTCTCAGCGGACAGGGGGTTTCAACGAGCAGTACTTC.

The chain couples TRBV27 to TRBJ2-5; 7 bases line up with TRBD1. Germline lookup yields CDR1 MNHEY and CDR2 SMNVEV (reference sequence). V was pared by 6 bases and J by 4 bases, with 17 bases of the junction left unmatched. CDR3 length: 17 amino acids. CDR3: CASSPTLGRGSGETQYF. Written as DNA, the CDR3 is TGTGCCAGCAGCCCAACCCTGGGCAGGGGGTCCGGAGAGACCCAGTACTTC.

Concerning this clone: This sample includes further DNA sequences coding for the same CDR3. The gene calls are TRBV7-2 and TRBJ2-7; 11 nucleotides line up with TRBD2. CDR1 and CDR2 from the germline V gene are SGHTA and FQGNSA. With 1 base clipped from V and 2 bases from J, the junction kept 4 bases outside the gene matches. The CDR3 contains 16 residues. CDR3 in DNA: TGTGCCAGCAGCTTAGAGGGGACTAGCGGTGCCTACGAGCAGTACTTC. As protein: CASSLEGTSGAYEQYF.

This chain uses TRBV28 with TRBJ2-7, with D unclear. CDR1 MDHEN and CDR2 SYDVKM come from the germline V gene. Trimming pared 3 bases from V and 3 bases from J, leaving 12 bases between. This CDR3 is built from 14 residues. The CDR3 nucleotides read TGTGCCAGCAGTTTCTACTGGGGAAGCTACGAGCAGTACTTC. This codes for CASSFYWGSYEQYF.

This rearrangement joins TRBV18 to TRBJ2-1, with 7 bases aligning to TRBD2. Losses at the gene ends were 2 bases for V and 8 bases for J; bases not matched to a gene: 9. Per germline, CDR1 KGHSH and CDR2 LQKENI. This CDR3 has 15 residues. In DNA, the CDR3 is TGTGCCAGCTCACCAGCGGGGGATTTGTCCGATGAGCAGTTCTTC. Translating it yields CASSPAGDLSDEQFF.

This sequence joins TRBV7-2 and TRBJ1-2; unclear D gene. Germline CDR1 and CDR2: SGHTA and FQGNSA. CDR3 length equals 12 residues. V lost 5 bases and J 7 bases, leaving 11 bases between the germline ends. The CDR3 region has the DNA TGTGCCAGCAGCCCCGACGCGGGTGGCTACACCTTC. It specifies CASSPDAGGYTF.

The gene calls are TRBV27 and TRBJ2-3; D might be TRBD1 or TRBD2, each matching 5 bases. Per the germline V gene, CDR1 is MNHEY and CDR2 is SMNVEV (reference sequence). The V and J ends lost 5 bases and 10 bases respectively, with 22 bases between them. The CDR3 consists of 15 residues. This chain's CDR3 is CASSRDPAPQGSQYF. The CDR3 DNA reads as TGTGCCAGCAGTCGGGACCCGGCGCCCCAGGGATCGCAGTATTTT.

V is TRBV10-2 and J is TRBJ1-2; 8 nucleotides match TRBD1. This CDR3 has 14 residues. CDR1 is WSHSY, CDR2 SAAADI, per germline. Losses at the gene ends were 6 bases for V and 3 bases for J; bases not matched to a gene: 6. The CDR3 DNA follows: TGCGCCAGCAGGCTATCAGGGGGCGACTATGGCTACACCTTC. Protein: CASRLSGGDYGYTF.

This sequence joins TRBV6-1 and TRBJ1-2; tentatively, D is TRBD1 (5 bases). The V and J ends lost 4 bases and 8 bases respectively, with 14 bases between them. Germline V gene sequence: CDR1 MNHNS, CDR2 SASEGT. The CDR3 sequence is 13 residues long. Here the CDR3 DNA reads TGTGCCAGCAGTGTTTGGGGCGATAGCGGCTACACCTTC. Translation gives CASSVWGDSGYTF.